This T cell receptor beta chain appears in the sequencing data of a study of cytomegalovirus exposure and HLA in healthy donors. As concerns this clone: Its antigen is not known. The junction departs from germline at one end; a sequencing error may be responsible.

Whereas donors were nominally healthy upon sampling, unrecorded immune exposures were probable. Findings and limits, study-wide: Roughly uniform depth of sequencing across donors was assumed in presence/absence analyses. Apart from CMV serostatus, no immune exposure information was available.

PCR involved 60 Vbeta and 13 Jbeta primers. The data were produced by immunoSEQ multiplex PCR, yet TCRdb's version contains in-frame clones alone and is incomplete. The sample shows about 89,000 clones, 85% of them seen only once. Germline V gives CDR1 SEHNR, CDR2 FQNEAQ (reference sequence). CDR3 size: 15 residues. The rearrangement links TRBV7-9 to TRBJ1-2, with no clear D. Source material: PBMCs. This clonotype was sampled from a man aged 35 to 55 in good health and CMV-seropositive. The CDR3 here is CSSSSSPQLAYGYTF. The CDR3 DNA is TGTTCCAGCAGCTCCTCCCCACAGTTGGCCTATGGCTACACCTTC. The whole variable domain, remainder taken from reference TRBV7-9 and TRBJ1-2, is DTGVSQNPRHKITKRGQNVTFRCDPISEHNRLYWYRQTLGQGPEFLTYFQNEAQLEKSRLLSDRFSAERPKGSFSTLEIQRTEQGDSAMYLCSSSSSPQLAYGYTFGSGTRLTVV.